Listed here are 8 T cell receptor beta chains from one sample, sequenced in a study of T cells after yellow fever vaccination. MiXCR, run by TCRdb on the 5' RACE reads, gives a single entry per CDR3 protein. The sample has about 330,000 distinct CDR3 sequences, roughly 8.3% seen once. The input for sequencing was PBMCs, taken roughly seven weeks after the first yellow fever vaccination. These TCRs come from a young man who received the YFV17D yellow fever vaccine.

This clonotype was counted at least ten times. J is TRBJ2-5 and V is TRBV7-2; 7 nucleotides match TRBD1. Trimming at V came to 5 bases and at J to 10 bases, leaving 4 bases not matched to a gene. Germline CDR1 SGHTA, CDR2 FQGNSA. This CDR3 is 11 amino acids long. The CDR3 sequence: CASSPGGIQYF. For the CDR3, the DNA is TGTGCCAGCAGCCCAGGGGGAATCCAGTACTTC.

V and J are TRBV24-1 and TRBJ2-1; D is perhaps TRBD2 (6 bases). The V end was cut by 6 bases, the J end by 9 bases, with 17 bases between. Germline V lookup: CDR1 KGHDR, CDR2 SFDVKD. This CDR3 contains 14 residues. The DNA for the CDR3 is TGTGCCACCAGTCCCGGGGGAATGCGCGGTGAGCAGTTCTTC. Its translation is CATSPGGMRGEQFF.

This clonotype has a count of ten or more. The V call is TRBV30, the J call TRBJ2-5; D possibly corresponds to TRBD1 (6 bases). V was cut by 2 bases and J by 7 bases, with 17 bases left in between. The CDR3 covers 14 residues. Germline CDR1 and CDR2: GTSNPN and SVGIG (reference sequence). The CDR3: CAWSMSGARGTQYF. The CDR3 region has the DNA TGTGCCTGGAGTATGTCAGGGGCGAGGGGGACCCAGTACTTC. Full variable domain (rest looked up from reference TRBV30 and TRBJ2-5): SQTIHQWPATLVQPVGSPLSLECTVEGTSNPNLYWYRQAAGRGLQLLFYSVGIGQISSEVPQNLSASRPQDRQFILSSKKLLLSDSGFYLCAWSMSGARGTQYFGPGTRLLVL.

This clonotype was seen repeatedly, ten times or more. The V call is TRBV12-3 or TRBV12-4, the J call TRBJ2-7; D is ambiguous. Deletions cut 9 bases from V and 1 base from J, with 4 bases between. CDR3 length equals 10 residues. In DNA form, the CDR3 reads TGTGCCAGTGGTTCCTACGAGCAGTACTTC. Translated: CASGSYEQYF.

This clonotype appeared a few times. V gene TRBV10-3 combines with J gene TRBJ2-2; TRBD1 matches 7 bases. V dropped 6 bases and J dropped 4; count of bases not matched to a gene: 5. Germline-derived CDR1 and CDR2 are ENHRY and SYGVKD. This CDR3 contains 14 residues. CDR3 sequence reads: CAISRDSFTGELFF. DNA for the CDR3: TGTGCCATCAGCCGGGACAGCTTCACCGGGGAGCTGTTTTTT.

The CDR3 spells CASLGQGGYQPQHF. The CDR3 DNA reads TGTGCCAGCTTGGGTCAGGGGGGATATCAGCCCCAGCATTTT. The chain recombines TRBV6-2 or TRBV6-3 with TRBJ1-5; 7 bases agree with TRBD1. With 8 bases clipped from V and 5 bases from J, the junction kept 9 bases outside the gene matches. The CDR3 has 14 residues. Germline assignment: CDR1 MNHEY and CDR2 SVGEGT.

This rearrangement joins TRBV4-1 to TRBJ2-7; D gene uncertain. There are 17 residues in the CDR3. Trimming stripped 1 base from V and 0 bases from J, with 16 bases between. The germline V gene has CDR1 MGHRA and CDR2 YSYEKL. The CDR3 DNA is TGCGCCAGCAGCCAAGGCCCGAATGACGGTAGCTCCTACGAGCAGTACTTC. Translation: CASSQGPNDGSSYEQYF.

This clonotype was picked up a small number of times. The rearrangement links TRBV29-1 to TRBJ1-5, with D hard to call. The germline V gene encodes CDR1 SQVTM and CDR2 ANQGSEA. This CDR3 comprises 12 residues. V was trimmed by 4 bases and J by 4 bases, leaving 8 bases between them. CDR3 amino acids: CSVGGGNQPQHF. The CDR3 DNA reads TGCAGCGTTGGTGGTGGAAATCAGCCCCAGCATTTT.